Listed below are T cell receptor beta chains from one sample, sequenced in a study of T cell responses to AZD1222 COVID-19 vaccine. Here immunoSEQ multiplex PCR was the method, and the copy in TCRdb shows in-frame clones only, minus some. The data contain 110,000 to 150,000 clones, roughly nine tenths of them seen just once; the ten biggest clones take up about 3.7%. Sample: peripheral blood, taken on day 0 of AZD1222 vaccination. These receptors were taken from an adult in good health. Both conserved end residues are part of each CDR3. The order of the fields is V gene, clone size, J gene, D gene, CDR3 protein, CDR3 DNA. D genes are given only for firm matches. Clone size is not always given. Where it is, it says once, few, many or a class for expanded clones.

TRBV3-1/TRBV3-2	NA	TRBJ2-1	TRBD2	CASSYGTSGIKRNEQFF	TGTGCCAGCAGCTATGGGACTAGCGGGATAAAGCGCAATGAGCAGTTCTTC
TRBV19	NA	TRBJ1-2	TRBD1	CASSIGDSGGYTF	TGTGCCAGTAGTATTGGGGACAGCGGGGGCTACACCTTC
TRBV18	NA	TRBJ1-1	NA	CASSQGRNTEAFF	TGTGCCAGCTCACAGGGAAGGAACACTGAAGCTTTCTTT
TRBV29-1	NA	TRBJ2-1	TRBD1	CSLSRDRYNEQFF	TGCAGCCTGAGCCGGGACAGGTACAATGAGCAGTTCTTC
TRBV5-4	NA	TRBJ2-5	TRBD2	CASSPYGRGQETQYF	TGTGCCAGCAGCCCTTACGGGAGGGGCCAAGAGACCCAGTACTTC
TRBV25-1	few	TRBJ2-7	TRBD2	CASSEYTTSGSYEQYF	TGTGCCAGCAGTGAATATACGACTAGCGGGAGCTACGAGCAGTACTTC
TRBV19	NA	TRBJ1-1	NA	CASSIGMNTEAFF	TGTGCCAGTAGTATAGGAATGAACACTGAAGCTTTCTTT
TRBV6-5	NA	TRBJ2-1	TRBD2	CASRGSGRTYNEQFF	TGTGCCAGCAGGGGTAGCGGGAGGACGTACAATGAGCAGTTCTTC
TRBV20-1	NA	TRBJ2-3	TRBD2	CSASGVTSGRGRTDTQYF	TGCAGTGCTAGTGGGGTGACTAGCGGGAGAGGTCGAACAGATACGCAGTATTTT
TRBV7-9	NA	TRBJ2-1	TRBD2	CASSPGTINNEQFF	TGTGCCAGCAGCCCCGGGACTATAAACAATGAGCAGTTCTTC
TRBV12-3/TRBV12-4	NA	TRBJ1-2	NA	CASTPTPPYHYTF	TGTGCCAGCACCCCAACCCCCCCCTACCACTACACCTTC
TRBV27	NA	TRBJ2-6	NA	CASSLVGGSSGANVLTF	TGTGCCAGCAGTTTAGTCGGCGGAAGCTCTGGGGCCAACGTCCTGACTTTC
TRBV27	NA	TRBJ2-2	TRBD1	CASSPGQGLSTGELFF	TGTGCCAGCAGCCCTGGACAGGGTTTAAGCACCGGGGAGCTGTTTTTT
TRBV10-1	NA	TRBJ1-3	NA	CASSESGDTIYF	TGCGCCAGCAGTGAGTCGGGGGACACCATATATTTT
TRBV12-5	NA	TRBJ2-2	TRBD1	CASALGQGGTGELFF	TGTGCTAGTGCCCTGGGACAGGGAGGTACCGGGGAGCTGTTTTTT
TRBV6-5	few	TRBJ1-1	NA	CASRLTEMNTEAFF	TGTGCCAGCAGGCTGACAGAGATGAACACTGAAGCTTTCTTT
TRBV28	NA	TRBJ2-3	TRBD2	CASRSTGTSGRAADTQYF	TGTGCCAGCAGATCCACCGGGACTAGCGGGAGGGCCGCAGATACGCAGTATTTT
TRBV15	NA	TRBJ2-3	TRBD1	CATSREGQGKQDTQYF	TGTGCCACCAGCAGAGAGGGACAGGGGAAGCAAGATACGCAGTATTTT
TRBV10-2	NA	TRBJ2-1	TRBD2	CARRGGRAGGGYNEQFF	TGCGCCCGCCGCGGCGGGAGGGCCGGGGGTGGCTACAATGAGCAGTTCTTC
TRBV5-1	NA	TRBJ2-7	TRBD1	CASSLPTTGGEQYF	TGCGCCAGCAGCTTGCCCACGACAGGGGGCGAGCAGTACTTC
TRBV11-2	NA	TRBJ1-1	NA	CASSLAGANGGGFF	TGTGCCAGCAGCTTAGCTGGGGCCAACGGAGGGGGTTTCTTT
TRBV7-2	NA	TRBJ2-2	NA	CASSLEGRTTGELFF	TGTGCCAGCAGCTTAGAGGGACGGACCACCGGGGAGCTGTTTTTT
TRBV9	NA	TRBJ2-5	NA	CASSVYVEGPETQYF	TGTGCCAGCAGCGTATATGTGGAGGGGCCCGAGACCCAGTACTTC
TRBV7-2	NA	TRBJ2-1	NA	CASSLGRGHRADEQFF	TGTGCCAGCAGCTTGGGTCGGGGACACCGGGCGGATGAGCAGTTCTTC
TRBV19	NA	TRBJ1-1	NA	CATRRSEAFF	TGTGCCACCCGTCGGTCTGAAGCTTTCTTT
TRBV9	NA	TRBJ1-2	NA	CASSGISVEGPYGYTF	TGTGCCAGCAGCGGCATTTCTGTCGAAGGGCCCTATGGCTACACCTTC
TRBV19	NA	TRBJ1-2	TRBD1	CASTPDRVNYGYTF	TGTGCCAGTACCCCGGACAGGGTGAACTATGGCTACACCTTC
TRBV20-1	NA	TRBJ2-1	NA	CSARVSRLFF	TGCAGTGCTAGAGTCTCACGTCTGTTCTTC
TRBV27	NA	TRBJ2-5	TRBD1	CASSLSPRQGRGRETQYF	TGTGCCAGCAGTTTATCGCCCCGACAGGGAAGGGGCAGGGAGACCCAGTACTTC
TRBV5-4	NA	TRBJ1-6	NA	CASSLDRAHNSPLHF	TGTGCCAGCAGCTTGGATAGGGCCCATAATTCACCCCTCCACTTT
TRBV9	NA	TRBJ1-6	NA	CASSGDPSAGSPLHF	TGTGCCAGCAGCGGTGATCCGTCAGCAGGGTCACCCCTCCACTTT
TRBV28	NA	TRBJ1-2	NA	CASSLLSTSQAGYTF	TGTGCCAGCAGTTTGCTCTCGACCTCCCAGGCGGGCTACACCTTC
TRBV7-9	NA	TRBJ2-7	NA	CASSSRQLYEQYF	TGTGCCAGCAGCTCTCGCCAGCTATACGAGCAGTACTTC
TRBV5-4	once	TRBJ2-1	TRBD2	CASSSGLLREANEQFF	TGTGCCAGCAGCTCGGGACTTTTGCGGGAGGCGAATGAGCAGTTCTTC
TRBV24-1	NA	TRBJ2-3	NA	CATRGPGTDTQYF	TGTGCCACCAGGGGGCCGGGCACAGATACGCAGTATTTT
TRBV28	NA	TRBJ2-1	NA	CASSSMGGSYNEQFF	TGTGCCAGCAGTTCCATGGGAGGAAGTTACAATGAGCAGTTCTTC
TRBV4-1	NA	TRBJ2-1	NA	CASSPRAAAYSYNEQFF	TGCGCCAGCAGCCCCAGAGCGGCAGCCTACTCCTACAATGAGCAGTTCTTC
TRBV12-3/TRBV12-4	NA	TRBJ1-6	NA	CASSKDNSPLHF	TGTGCCAGCAGTAAGGATAATTCACCCCTCCACTTT
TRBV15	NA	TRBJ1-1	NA	CATSRDARGLNTEAFF	TGTGCCACCAGCAGAGATGCCCGGGGGCTAAACACTGAAGCTTTCTTT
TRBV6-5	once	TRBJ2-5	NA	CASSYSAPQGKTQYF	TGTGCCAGCAGTTACTCGGCCCCGCAGGGAAAGACCCAGTACTTC
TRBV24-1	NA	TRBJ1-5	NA	CATSDPSGPQHF	TGTGCCACCAGTGATCCGTCGGGGCCCCAGCATTTT
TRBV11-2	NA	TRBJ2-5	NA	CASSPSPSPSGTQYF	TGTGCCAGCAGCCCCTCGCCCAGCCCGTCGGGGACCCAGTACTTC
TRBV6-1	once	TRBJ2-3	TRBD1	CASSESAQGRGTQYF	TGTGCCAGCAGTGAATCGGCACAGGGCAGGGGGACGCAGTATTTT
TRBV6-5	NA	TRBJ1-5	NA	CASSPLQGRTQPQHF	TGTGCCAGCAGTCCATTACAGGGCCGCACTCAGCCCCAGCATTTT
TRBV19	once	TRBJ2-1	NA	CASSPRTGEQFF	TGTGCCAGTAGTCCCCGGACTGGTGAGCAGTTCTTC
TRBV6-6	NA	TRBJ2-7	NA	CASRGETGEQYF	TGTGCCAGCAGGGGCGAGACCGGCGAGCAGTACTTC
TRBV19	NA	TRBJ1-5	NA	CASSIAGGSWQPQHF	TGTGCCAGTAGTATAGCCGGGGGATCCTGGCAGCCCCAGCATTTT
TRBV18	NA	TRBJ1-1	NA	CASSPWEGFAEAFF	TGTGCCAGCTCACCTTGGGAAGGGTTTGCTGAAGCTTTCTTT
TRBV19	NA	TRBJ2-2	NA	CASSISGRNTGELFF	TGTGCCAGTAGTATTTCTGGGAGAAACACCGGGGAGCTGTTTTTT
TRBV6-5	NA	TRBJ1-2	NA	CASSYSKGYTF	TGTGCCAGCAGTTACTCGAAGGGCTACACCTTC
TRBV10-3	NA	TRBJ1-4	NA	CATSGGTNEKLFF	TGTGCCACATCTGGGGGGACTAATGAAAAACTGTTTTTT
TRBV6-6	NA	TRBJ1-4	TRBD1	CASSRTGDTTTNEKLFF	TGTGCCAGCAGTCGGACAGGCGATACGACAACTAATGAAAAACTGTTTTTT
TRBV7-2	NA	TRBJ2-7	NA	CASSWDPRGEQYF	TGTGCCAGCAGCTGGGACCCAAGGGGAGAGCAGTACTTC